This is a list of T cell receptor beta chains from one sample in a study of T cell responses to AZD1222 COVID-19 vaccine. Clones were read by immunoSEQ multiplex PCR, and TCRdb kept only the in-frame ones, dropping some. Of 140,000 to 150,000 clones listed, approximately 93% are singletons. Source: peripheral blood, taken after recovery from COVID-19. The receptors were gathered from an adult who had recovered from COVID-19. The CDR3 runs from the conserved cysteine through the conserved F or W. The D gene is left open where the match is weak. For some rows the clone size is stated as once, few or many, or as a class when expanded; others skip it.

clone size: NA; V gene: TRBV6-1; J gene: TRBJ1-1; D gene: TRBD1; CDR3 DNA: TGTGCCAGCAGTGAATGGGGGTTCGTTTGGGACAGGGATTGGAACACTGAAGCTTTCTTT; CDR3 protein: CASSEWGFVWDRDWNTEAFF
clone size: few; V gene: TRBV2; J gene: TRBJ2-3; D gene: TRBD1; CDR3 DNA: TGTGCCAGCACTAAAGACAGGGGAGTTTTTAGCCCTACGCAGTATTTT; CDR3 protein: CASTKDRGVFSPTQYF
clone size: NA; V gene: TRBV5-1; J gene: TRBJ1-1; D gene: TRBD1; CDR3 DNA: TGCGCCAGCAGCCCCCGGCTCGAGGGGGCGAACACTGAAGCTTTCTTT; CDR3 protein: CASSPRLEGANTEAFF
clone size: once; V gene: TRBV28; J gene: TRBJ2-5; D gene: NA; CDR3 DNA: TGTGCCAGCAGCCAAGGACTTCAAGAGACCCAGTACTTC; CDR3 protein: CASSQGLQETQYF
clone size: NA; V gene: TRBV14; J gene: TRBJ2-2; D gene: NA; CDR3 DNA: TGTGCCAGCAGCCAGAGTCGCCGATACACCGGGGAGCTGTTTTTT; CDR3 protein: CASSQSRRYTGELFF
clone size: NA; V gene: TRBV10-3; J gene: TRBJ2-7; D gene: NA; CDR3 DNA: TGTGCCATCAGTGAGGGCGGCTACGAGCAGTACTTC; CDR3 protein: CAISEGGYEQYF
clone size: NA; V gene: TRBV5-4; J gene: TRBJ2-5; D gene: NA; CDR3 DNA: TGTGCCAGCAGCCGGTCCCAGGGAGGGACCCAGTACTTC; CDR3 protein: CASSRSQGGTQYF
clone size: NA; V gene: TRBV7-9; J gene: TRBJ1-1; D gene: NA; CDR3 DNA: TGTGCCAGCAGCTTAAGAGGCGGCGCGGACACTGAAGCTTTCTTT; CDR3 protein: CASSLRGGADTEAFF
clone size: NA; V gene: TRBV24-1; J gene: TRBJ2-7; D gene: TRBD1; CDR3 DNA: TGTGCCACCAGTGAACAACAGGGGAACGAGCAGTACTTC; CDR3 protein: CATSEQQGNEQYF
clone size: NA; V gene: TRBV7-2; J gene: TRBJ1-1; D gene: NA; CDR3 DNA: TGTGCCAGCAGCTTTGCCGGACTCACTGAAGCTTTCTTT; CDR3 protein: CASSFAGLTEAFF
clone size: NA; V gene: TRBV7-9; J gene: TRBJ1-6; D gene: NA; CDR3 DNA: TGTGCCAGCAGCACCCTTAATTCACCCCTCCACTTT; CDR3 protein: CASSTLNSPLHF
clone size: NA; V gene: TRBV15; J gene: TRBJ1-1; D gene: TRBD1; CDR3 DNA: TGTGCCACCAGCAGAGATCCCGGGGCAGGGGGTTCGGCTTTCTTT; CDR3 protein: CATSRDPGAGGSAFF
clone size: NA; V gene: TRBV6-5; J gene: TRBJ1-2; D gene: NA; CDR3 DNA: TGTGCCAGCAGTTACTCGGTTGAATATGGCTACACCTTC; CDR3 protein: CASSYSVEYGYTF
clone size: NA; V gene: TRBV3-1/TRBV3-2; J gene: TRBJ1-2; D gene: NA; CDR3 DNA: TGTGCCAGCAGCCCCCGAACCTTTTCCGGGACGACGGGCGGCTACACCTTC; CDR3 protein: CASSPRTFSGTTGGYTF
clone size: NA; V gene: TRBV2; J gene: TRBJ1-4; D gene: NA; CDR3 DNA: TGTGCCAGCAGTGGGGGCGAGGGTGAAAAACTGTTTTTT; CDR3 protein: CASSGGEGEKLFF
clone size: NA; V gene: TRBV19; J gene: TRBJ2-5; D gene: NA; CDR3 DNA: TGTGCCAGTAGTATCGCCCTACCAGAGACCCAGTACTTC; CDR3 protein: CASSIALPETQYF
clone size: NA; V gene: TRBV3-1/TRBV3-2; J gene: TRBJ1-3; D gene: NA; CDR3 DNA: TGTGCCAGCAGCCCGGGCACGGGGTCAGGAAACACCATATATTTT; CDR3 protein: CASSPGTGSGNTIYF
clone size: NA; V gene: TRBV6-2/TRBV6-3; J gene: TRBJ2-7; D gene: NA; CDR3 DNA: TGTGCCAGCAGTTACGGCGCTCTCGAGCAGTACTTC; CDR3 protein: CASSYGALEQYF
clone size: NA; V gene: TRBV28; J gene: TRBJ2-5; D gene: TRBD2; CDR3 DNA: TGTGCCAGCAGTTTGTTCCTAGCGGGGGAAGAGACCCAGTACTTC; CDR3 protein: CASSLFLAGEETQYF
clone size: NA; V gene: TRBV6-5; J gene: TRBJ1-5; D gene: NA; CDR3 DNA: TGTGCCAGCGCTTCAACCCGGTGGGCAAATCAGCCCCAGCATTTT; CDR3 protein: CASASTRWANQPQHF
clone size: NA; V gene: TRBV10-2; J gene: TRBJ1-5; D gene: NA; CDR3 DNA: TGCGCCAGCAGTGAAGCCGAGAAGGGGCTTTATCGGCGGATCAATCAGCCCCAGCATTTT; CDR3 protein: CASSEAEKGLYRRINQPQHF
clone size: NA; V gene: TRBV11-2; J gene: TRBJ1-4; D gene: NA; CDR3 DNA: TGTGCCAGCAGCCGAATAGTCTCTAGGGGGTTCGGGGAAAAACTGTTTTTT; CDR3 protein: CASSRIVSRGFGEKLFF
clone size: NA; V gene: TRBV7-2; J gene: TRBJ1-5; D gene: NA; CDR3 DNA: TGTGCCAGCAGCTTAGATCCAGGGAAGAATCAGCCCCAGCATTTT; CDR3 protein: CASSLDPGKNQPQHF
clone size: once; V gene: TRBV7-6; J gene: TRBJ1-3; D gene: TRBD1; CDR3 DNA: TGTGCCAGCAGCTTAGCAAAGGGGGCGCCCGGAAACACCATATATTTT; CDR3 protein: CASSLAKGAPGNTIYF
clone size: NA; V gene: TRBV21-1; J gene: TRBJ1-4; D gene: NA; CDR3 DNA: TGTGCCAGCAGAAGGAGGGTCGAGGCAACTAATGAAAAACTGTTTTTT; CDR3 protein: CASRRRVEATNEKLFF
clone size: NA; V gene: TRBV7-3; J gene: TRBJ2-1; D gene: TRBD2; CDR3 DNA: TGTGCCAGCAGCCGGACCGGGACTAGCGGGAGGGCTGGGTCCTACAATGAGCAGTTCTTC; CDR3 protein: CASSRTGTSGRAGSYNEQFF
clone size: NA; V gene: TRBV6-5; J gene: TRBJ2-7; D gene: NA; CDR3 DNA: TGTGCCAGCAGTTACGACAGATCCTACGAGCAGTACTTC; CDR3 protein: CASSYDRSYEQYF
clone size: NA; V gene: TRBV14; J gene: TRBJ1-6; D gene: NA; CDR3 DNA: TGTGCCAGCAGCCGAGTTAACATGTCGCCTTTCGGTTCACCCCTCCACTTT; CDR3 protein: CASSRVNMSPFGSPLHF
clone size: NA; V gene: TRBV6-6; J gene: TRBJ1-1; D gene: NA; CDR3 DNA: TGTGCCAGCAGTTACTCCGCGGGGGCTCGGACTGAAGCTTTCTTT; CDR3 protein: CASSYSAGARTEAFF
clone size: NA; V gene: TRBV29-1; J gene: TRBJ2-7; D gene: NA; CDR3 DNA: TGCAGCGTTGTAGGTTGGGGACTTTCCTCCTACGAGCAGTACTTC; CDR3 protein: CSVVGWGLSSYEQYF
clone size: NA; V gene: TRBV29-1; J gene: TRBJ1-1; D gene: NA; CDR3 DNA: TGCAGCGCCACGGATCTATGGGGCTCGGACACTGAAGCTTTCTTT; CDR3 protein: CSATDLWGSDTEAFF
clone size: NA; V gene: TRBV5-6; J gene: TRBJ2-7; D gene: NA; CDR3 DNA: TGTGCCAGCAGCTTGGTGGAGGTTTCGGAGCAGTACTTC; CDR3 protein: CASSLVEVSEQYF
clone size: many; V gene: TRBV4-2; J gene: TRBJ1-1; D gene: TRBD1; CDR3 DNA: TGTGCCAGCAGCCAAGCCCGGACAGGAGGAACTGAAGCTTTCTTT; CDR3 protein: CASSQARTGGTEAFF
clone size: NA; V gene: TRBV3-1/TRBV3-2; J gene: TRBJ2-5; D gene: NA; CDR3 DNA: TGTGCCAGCAGCCAAGAATCGAGGTTCCTCACGCAAGAGACCCAGTACTTC; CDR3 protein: CASSQESRFLTQETQYF
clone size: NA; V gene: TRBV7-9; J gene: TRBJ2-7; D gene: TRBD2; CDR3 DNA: TGTGCCAGCAGCCCTCCCAGCGGGAGGGCCTACGAGCAGTACTTC; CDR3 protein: CASSPPSGRAYEQYF
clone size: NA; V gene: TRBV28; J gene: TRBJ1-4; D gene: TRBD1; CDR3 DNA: TGTGCCAGCCGACAGGGTTACGAAAAACTGTTTTTT; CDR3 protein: CASRQGYEKLFF
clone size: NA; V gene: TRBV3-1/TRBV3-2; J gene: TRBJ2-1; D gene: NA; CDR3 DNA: TGTGCCAGCAGCCAAGATGGGGCGGGTGAGCAGTTCTTC; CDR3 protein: CASSQDGAGEQFF
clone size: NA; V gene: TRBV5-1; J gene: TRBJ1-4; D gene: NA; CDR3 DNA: TGCGCCAGCAGGGGGTCCGGGACAAATGAAAAACTGTTTTTT; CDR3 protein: CASRGSGTNEKLFF
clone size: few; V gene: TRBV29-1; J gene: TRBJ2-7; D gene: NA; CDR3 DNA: TGCAGCGTTGAGGGGGATGGCACGACCTACGAGCAGTACTTC; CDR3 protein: CSVEGDGTTYEQYF
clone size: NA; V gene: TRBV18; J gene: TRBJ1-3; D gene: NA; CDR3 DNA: TGTGCCAGCTCGGCACTGACAGATTCTGGAAACACCATATATTTT; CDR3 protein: CASSALTDSGNTIYF
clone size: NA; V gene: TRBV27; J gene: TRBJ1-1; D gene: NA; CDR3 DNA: TGTGCCAGCGGGTTTTCCTTGAACACTGAAGCTTTCTTT; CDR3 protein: CASGFSLNTEAFF
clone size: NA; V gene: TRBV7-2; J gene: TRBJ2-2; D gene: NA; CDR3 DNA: TGTGCCAGCAGCTTAGATCGACTTGCGAACACCGGGGAGCTGTTTTTT; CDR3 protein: CASSLDRLANTGELFF
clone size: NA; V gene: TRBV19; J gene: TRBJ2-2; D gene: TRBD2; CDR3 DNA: TGTGCCAGTAGACCCGTAGGAGTAGCGGGAGGCACCGGGGAGCTGTTTTTT; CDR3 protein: CASRPVGVAGGTGELFF
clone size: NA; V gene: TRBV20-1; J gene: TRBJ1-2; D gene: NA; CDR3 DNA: TGCAGTGCTGGATATGAGAGTTACACCTTC; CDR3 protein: CSAGYESYTF
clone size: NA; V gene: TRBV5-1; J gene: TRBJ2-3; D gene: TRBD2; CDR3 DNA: TGCGCCAGCAGCTTGGCGGCGGGAGGGCCGACAGATACGCAGTATTTT; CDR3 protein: CASSLAAGGPTDTQYF
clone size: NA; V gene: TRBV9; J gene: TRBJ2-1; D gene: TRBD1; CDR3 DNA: TGTGCCAGCAGAGCGGCCGGGACAGAAAACAATGAGCAGTTCTTC; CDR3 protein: CASRAAGTENNEQFF
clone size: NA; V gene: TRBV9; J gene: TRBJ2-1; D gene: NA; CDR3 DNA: TGTGCCAGCAGCGGACTCCGCGATCGCGACTACAATGAGCAGTTCTTC; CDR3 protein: CASSGLRDRDYNEQFF
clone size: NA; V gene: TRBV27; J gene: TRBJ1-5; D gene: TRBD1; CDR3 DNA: TGTGCCAGCAGCCCACTACAGGGGGCAGGGGGCAATCAGCCCCAGCATTTT; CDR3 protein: CASSPLQGAGGNQPQHF
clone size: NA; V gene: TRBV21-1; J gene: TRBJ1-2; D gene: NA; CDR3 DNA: TGTGCCAGCGCGCCCGGACTTCGACAGGGTCACTATGGCTACACCTTC; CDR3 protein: CASAPGLRQGHYGYTF
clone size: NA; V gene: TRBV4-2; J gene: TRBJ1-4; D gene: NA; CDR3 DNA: TGTGCCAGCAGCCAAGTTACGGCGGCCATTAGAAAACTGTTTTTT; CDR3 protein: CASSQVTAAIRKLFF
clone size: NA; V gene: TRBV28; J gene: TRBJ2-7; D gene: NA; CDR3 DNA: TGTGCCAGCCTGACGCGGGACGGGAACGAGCAGTACTTC; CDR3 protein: CASLTRDGNEQYF
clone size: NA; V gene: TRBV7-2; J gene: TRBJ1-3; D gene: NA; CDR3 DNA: TGTGCCAGCAGCACTTACAGGGACTCTGGAAACACCATATATTTT; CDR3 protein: CASSTYRDSGNTIYF
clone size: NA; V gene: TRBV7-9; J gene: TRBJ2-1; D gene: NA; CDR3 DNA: TGTGCCAGCAGTACCGGGACTCTCAGCTCCTACAATGAGCAGTTCTTC; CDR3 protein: CASSTGTLSSYNEQFF
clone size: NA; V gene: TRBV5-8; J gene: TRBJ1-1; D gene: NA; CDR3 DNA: TGTGCCAGCAGCTTGGCCCTATATCACACTGAAGCTTTCTTT; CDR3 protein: CASSLALYHTEAFF
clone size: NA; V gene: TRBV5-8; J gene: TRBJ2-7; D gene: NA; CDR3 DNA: TGTGCCAGCAGTCTTACCGGGACACCAACCTACGAGCAGTACTTC; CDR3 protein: CASSLTGTPTYEQYF
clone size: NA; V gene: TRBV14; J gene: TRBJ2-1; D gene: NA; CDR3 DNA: TGTGCCAGCAGCCAAGGGGCAAGGGCCAACTACAATGAGCAGTTCTTC; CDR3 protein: CASSQGARANYNEQFF
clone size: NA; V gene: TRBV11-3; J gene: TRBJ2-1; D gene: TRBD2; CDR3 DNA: TGTGCCAGCAGCTTACGACTAGCGGGAGGGCCCTCCGACAATGAGCAGTTCTTC; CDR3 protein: CASSLRLAGGPSDNEQFF